The entry that follows covers one T cell receptor beta chain sequence. Germline V lookup: CDR1 SGHAT, CDR2 FQNNGV. The CDR3 loop spans 16 amino acids. This sample is part of a study of T cells expressing NK-cell markers. Using the 5' RACE reads, TCRdb records one entry per CDR3 protein without DNA. The table lists 150,000 to 180,000 distinct CDR3 sequences. Sequenced material: blood T cells: a sorted CD56 or NKG2C T cell subset, CD4+ or CD8+ T cells, or bulk PBMC T cells (not recorded which). The gene calls are TRBV11-2 and TRBJ2-5; TCRdb calls TRBD2, which cannot be checked without DNA. This TCR came from a woman between 50 and 59 years old in good health. CDR3: CASSTLGLATSGTQYF.